This TCR beta chain was identified during a study of T cells in localized non-small cell lung cancer. A single count supports this clone. Its cognate antigen is unknown. Trimming pared 2 bases from V and 3 bases from J, leaving 14 bases between. CDR1 is LGHNA, CDR2 YNFKEQ, per germline. The CDR3 runs 16 residues. Clones were sequenced by immunoSEQ multiplex PCR, and TCRdb holds only the in-frame ones, with some missing. This sample yields about 26,000 clones, of which more than 85% are seen a single time; over 12% belongs to the top ten. Study findings and constraints: Sequencing involved a lone tumor region, leaving heterogeneity possible. Uninvolved nearby lung showed the greatest T cell clonality, exceeding that found in tumor.

This chain joins TRBV4-2 and TRBJ1-5; D may be TRBD1 (6 bases). Source: peripheral blood, taken before any cancer treatment. This sequence was found in a female donor at least 60 years old with stage II squamous cell lung carcinoma. CDR3 nucleotide sequence: TGTGCCAGCAGCCAAAAAGGGGCAGGGGACAATCAGCCCCAGCATTTT. It is translated as CASSQKGAGDNQPQHF.